A single sample is the source of the 32 T cell receptor beta chains below, sequenced in a study of T cell repertoires in ileal Crohn's disease. The sample's time point: neoterminal ileum biopsy at postoperative endoscopy, about 6 months after surgery. Assay: immunoSEQ multiplex PCR; the TCRdb copy retains only in-frame clones and omits some. In the table there are about 5,400 clones, about 69% of which are singletons. Material for sequencing was ileal tissue. The receptor source for this set is an adult with Crohn's disease.

The gene calls are TRBV29-1 and TRBJ1-2; no reliable D call. Trimming removed 5 bases from V and 2 bases from J, with 15 bases in between. CDR1 is SQVTM and CDR2 is ANQGSEA in the germline V gene. The CDR3 is made up of 14 amino acids. The CDR3 DNA follows: TGCAGCGTTTCGACGGATCCTAGGAACTATGGCTACACCTTC. It translates to CSVSTDPRNYGYTF.

This sequence joins TRBV19 and TRBJ1-5; the D gene is possibly TRBD1 (5 bases). V lost 3 bases, J lost 7 bases, and 19 bases lay in between. In germline, CDR1 is LNHDA, CDR2 SQIVND (reference sequence). The CDR3 extends over 16 amino acids. Written as DNA, the CDR3 is TGTGCCAGTAGTATTCAGAGTGCAGGGTACAGGCAGCCCCAGCATTTT. This codes for CASSIQSAGYRQPQHF.

The chain recombines TRBV6-5 with TRBJ1-2; D not certain. Looked up from germline, CDR1 is MNHEY and CDR2 is SVGAGI. V was clipped by 7 bases and J by 4 bases, with 19 bases between them. The CDR3 length is 15 residues. In nucleotides, the CDR3 is TGTGCCAGCACCACACTCGTAGGGAGAGGCTATGGCTACACCTTC. This encodes CASTTLVGRGYGYTF.

This clone was detected only a few times. The V gene is TRBV5-4, the J gene TRBJ2-1; possibly TRBD2 for D (6 bases). Germline V gene lookup returns CDR1 SGHNT and CDR2 YYREEE (reference sequence). Trimming pared 3 bases from V and 6 bases from J, leaving 22 bases between. The CDR3 extends over 17 amino acids. Here the CDR3 DNA reads TGTGCCAGCAGCTACAACCGGGACTTACTTGGGTCCAATGAGCAGTTCTTC. It translates to CASSYNRDLLGSNEQFF.

The chain is built from TRBV5-6 and TRBJ2-1; 13 bases are shared with TRBD2. After removal of 5 bases from V and 12 bases from J, the junction contained 11 bases not matched to a gene. The CDR3 has 15 amino acids. Germline V lookup: CDR1 SGHDT, CDR2 YYEEEE. Here the CDR3 reads CASRPGLAGAVSQFF. In DNA form, the CDR3 reads TGTGCCAGCAGACCTGGACTAGCGGGAGCGGTGTCGCAGTTCTTC.

The V gene is TRBV7-2, the J gene TRBJ2-5; 11 bases match TRBD2. From germline, CDR1 is SGHTA and CDR2 FQGNSA. V shed 5 bases, J shed 5 bases, and the junction held 10 bases outside the gene matches. This CDR3 is built from 16 residues. DNA of the CDR3: TGTGCCAGCAGCCTAACTTTAGCGGGGGGGGTTGAGACCCAGTACTTC. Protein sequence: CASSLTLAGGVETQYF.

V is TRBV27 and J is TRBJ1-2, with 10 positions matching TRBD1. Per germline, CDR1 MNHEY and CDR2 SMNVEV (reference sequence). J was trimmed by 3 bases and V by 0 bases; bases with no gene match: 4. There are 16 residues in the CDR3. The CDR3 DNA reads as TGTGCCAGCAGTTTATCGGGAGGGACAGGGGACTATGGCTACACCTTC. Translating gives CASSLSGGTGDYGYTF.

V is TRBV18 and J is TRBJ1-2, with a tentative D call TRBD1 (5 bases). This CDR3 is built from 15 residues. Trimming left V 4 bases short and J 4 bases short, with 16 bases between. Germline V gene sequence: CDR1 KGHSH, CDR2 LQKENI. The CDR3, as DNA: TGTGCCAGCTCACTTGCGGTGGGGCCGGGCTATGGCTACACCTTC. This encodes CASSLAVGPGYGYTF.

The gene calls are TRBV7-6 and TRBJ1-1; maybe TRBD1 (5 bases). The V gene's germline CDR1 is SGHVS and CDR2 FNYEAQ. V was trimmed by 2 bases and J by 3 bases, leaving 13 bases between them. This CDR3 has 15 residues. CDR3 amino acids: CASSLSTAYYTEAFF. Here the CDR3 DNA reads TGTGCCAGCAGCTTATCGACAGCTTACTACACTGAAGCTTTCTTT.

This rearrangement joins TRBV7-9 to TRBJ2-1, with TRBD2 identical over 10 bases. The CDR3 runs 15 residues. In germline, CDR1 is SEHNR, CDR2 FQNEAQ (reference sequence). The junction had 9 bases not matched to a gene; V was cut back by 1 base and J by 12 bases. CDR3 loop: CASSLGASGGQRQFF. The CDR3 nucleotides are TGTGCCAGCAGCTTAGGCGCTAGCGGGGGCCAGCGGCAGTTCTTC.

Regarding this clone: The junction differs from germline at one of its ends, possibly a read error. The J gene is TRBJ2-3, the V gene TRBV5-1, with a tentative D call TRBD2 (6 bases). Germline lookup yields CDR1 SGHRS and CDR2 YFSETQ. This CDR3 contains 13 residues. The DNA of the CDR3 is TGTGCCAGCAACACGGAGGGTGCAGATACGCAGTATTTT. This codes for CASNTEGADTQYF.

V and J are TRBV2 and TRBJ1-1, with D unresolved. Germline V gene data show CDR1 as SNHLY and CDR2 as FYNNEI. V lost 7 bases and J 1 base, leaving 10 bases between the germline ends. This CDR3 spans 13 amino acids. The CDR3 protein is CASTGLENTEAFF. CDR3 in DNA: TGTGCCAGCACGGGTCTTGAGAACACTGAAGCTTTCTTT.

This clone showed up just once. The chain employs TRBV15 and TRBJ2-2, with TRBD2 identical over 8 bases. This CDR3 has 15 amino acids. Germline values: CDR1 LNHNV, CDR2 YYDKDF (reference sequence). J was trimmed by 2 bases and V by 5 bases; bases with no gene match: 4. The CDR3 DNA sequence: TGTGCCACCAGCTCAGTAGCGGGAAACACCGGGGAGCTGTTTTTT. Its protein is CATSSVAGNTGELFF.

The chain uses TRBV5-6 and TRBJ2-2; 7 nucleotides match TRBD1. The CDR3 is made up of 16 amino acids. V shed 1 base and J 4 bases; nucleotides not matched to a gene: 7. The germline V gene encodes CDR1 SGHDT and CDR2 YYEEEE. The CDR3 protein is CASSLYGTGVTGELFF. The DNA for the CDR3 is TGTGCCAGCAGCTTGTACGGAACAGGGGTCACCGGGGAGCTGTTTTTT.

Comments on this clone: A junction boundary mismatches the germline segment, possibly from a read error. The genes are TRBV5-1 and TRBJ2-1, with 8 bases lining up with TRBD1. Germline values: CDR1 SGHRS, CDR2 YFSETQ. The CDR3 covers 15 residues. The CDR3 sequence: CASSTLPGGYNEQFF. CDR3 nucleotide sequence: TGTGCCAGCAGCACCCTGCCAGGGGGCTATAATGAGCAGTTCTTC.

This chain joins TRBV6-4 and TRBJ2-1; 7 nucleotides match TRBD1. Trimming at V came to 3 bases and at J to 0 bases, leaving 2 bases not matched to a gene. From germline, CDR1 is MRHNA and CDR2 SNTAGT. This CDR3 comprises 15 residues. CDR3 coding DNA: TGTGCCAGCAGTGAGGGACAGAGCTCCTACAATGAGCAGTTCTTC. It encodes CASSEGQSSYNEQFF.

Judged by abundance, this clone is medium-sized. This chain joins TRBV2 and TRBJ2-7; D unresolved. Germline V gene sequence: CDR1 SNHLY, CDR2 FYNNEI. V was pared by 10 bases and J by 6 bases, with 16 bases between. The length of the CDR3 is 12 residues. The CDR3 nucleotides are TGTGCCATCAGGCAGACAAACTCCGAGCAGTACGTC. Encoded protein: CAIRQTNSEQYV.

The chain uses TRBV29-1 and TRBJ2-2; TRBD1 might be the D (6 bases). With 6 bases removed from V and 6 bases from J, the gap between germline ends came to 11 bases. Germline CDR1 is SQVTM and CDR2 is ANQGSEA. The CDR3 runs 12 residues. CDR3 in amino acids: CSVPTGSGELFF. The CDR3 DNA follows: TGCAGCGTCCCTACAGGGTCCGGGGAGCTGTTTTTT.

The rearrangement uses TRBV7-2 and TRBJ2-2; unclear D gene. The CDR3 covers 12 residues. The germline V gene encodes CDR1 SGHTA and CDR2 FQGNSA. Trimming stripped 5 bases from V and 7 bases from J, with 8 bases between. CDR3 sequence (DNA): TGTGCCAGCAGCGTCAGGATCGGGGAGCTGTTTTTT. It translates to CASSVRIGELFF.

This clone was recorded a few times. Different DNA sequences within this sample yield the same CDR3. CDR3 amino acids: CASSPNRGKETQYF. CDR3 sequence (DNA): TGTGCCAGCAGCCCTAACAGGGGAAAAGAGACCCAGTACTTC. V is TRBV7-2 and J is TRBJ2-5; TRBD1 aligns across 7 bases. The V gene end was trimmed by 5 bases and the J gene end by 3 bases; junction bases not matched to a gene: 6. Germline assignment: CDR1 SGHTA and CDR2 FQGNSA. The CDR3 covers 14 residues.

This chain connects TRBV2 to TRBJ1-4; weak D call: TRBD1 (5 bases). V lost 7 bases, J lost 7 bases, and 19 bases lay in between. Germline CDR1 is SNHLY and CDR2 is FYNNEI. There are 15 residues in the CDR3. The CDR3 DNA reads as TGTGCCAGCACCGACCGGGGGACCCCTAGTGAAAAACTGTTTTTT. The encoded protein is CASTDRGTPSEKLFF.

The genes are TRBV29-1 and TRBJ1-2, with 8 bases that match TRBD1. J was trimmed by 7 bases and V by 2 bases; bases with no gene match: 3. The length of the CDR3 is 12 residues. Germline lookup yields CDR1 SQVTM and CDR2 ANQGSEA. CDR3 sequence (DNA): TGCAGCGTTGAAACAGGGGGAGGTGGCTACACCTTC. It translates to CSVETGGGGYTF. The full variable domain, completed using reference TRBV29-1 and TRBJ1-2, is SAVISQKPSRDICQRGTSLTIQCQVDSQVTMMFWYRQQPGQSLTLIATANQGSEATYESGFVIDKFPISRPNLTFSTLTVSNMSPEDSSIYLCSVETGGGGYTFGSGTRLTVV.

The J gene is TRBJ1-3, the V gene TRBV7-2, with a possible D match to TRBD1 (6 bases). Trimming took 4 bases from V and 4 from J, leaving 17 bases between them. The germline CDR1 and CDR2 sequences are SGHTA and FQGNSA. The CDR3 runs 16 residues. Here the CDR3 DNA reads TGTGCCAGCAGCTCCGGGACACTTACTGGAGGAAACACCATATATTTT. Its translation: CASSSGTLTGGNTIYF.

This chain uses TRBV7-2 with TRBJ1-6; 8 bases are a match to TRBD1. Germline V gives CDR1 SGHTA, CDR2 FQGNSA. The CDR3 extends over 14 amino acids. With V trimmed by 2 bases and J by 8 bases, 2 bases remained unmatched. The CDR3 DNA reads as TGTGCCAGCAGCTTAAACAGGGGGTATTCACCCCTCCACTTT. It specifies CASSLNRGYSPLHF.

The V and J genes are TRBV5-1 and TRBJ2-1; 11 nucleotides agree with TRBD1. Per the germline V gene, CDR1 is SGHRS and CDR2 is YFSETQ. The length of the CDR3 is 16 residues. V gave up 1 base and J gave up 9 bases; unmatched junction bases: 9. The CDR3 protein is CASSLRTGGAVGEQFF. DNA of the CDR3: TGCGCCAGCAGCTTGAGGACAGGGGGCGCGGTCGGTGAGCAGTTCTTC.

The chain uses TRBV7-9 and TRBJ2-1, with D possibly being TRBD2 (5 bases). The CDR3 has 13 residues. Trimming shortened V by 3 bases and J by 6 bases, and 9 bases separated the two germline ends. Germline-derived CDR1 and CDR2 are SEHNR and FQNEAQ (reference sequence). The CDR3 DNA reads as TGTGCCAGCAGCTTTAGCGCGGGCAATGAGCAGTTCTTC. Protein: CASSFSAGNEQFF.

The chain joins TRBV30 to TRBJ1-5; unclear D gene. V lost 5 bases, J lost 4 bases, and 9 bases lay in between. This CDR3 has 12 amino acids. Germline V CDR1 and CDR2: GTSNPN, SVGIG (reference sequence). The CDR3 protein is CAWGEWNQPQHF. The CDR3 DNA follows: TGTGCCTGGGGAGAATGGAATCAGCCCCAGCATTTT.

In its sample, this clone was seen a few times. The chain is built from TRBV7-2 and TRBJ2-4; 8 bases are shared with TRBD1. Germline V CDR1 and CDR2: SGHTA, FQGNSA. Trimming at V came to 1 base and at J to 7 bases, leaving 9 bases not matched to a gene. The CDR3 has 16 residues. The CDR3 nucleotides read TGTGCCAGCAGCTTAGGACCGGACAGGGATTCGAACATTCAGTACTTC. Protein sequence: CASSLGPDRDSNIQYF.

The chain combines TRBV2 with TRBJ1-4, with D uncertain. The V end was cut by 7 bases, the J end by 6 bases, with 18 bases between. Looked up from germline, CDR1 is SNHLY and CDR2 is FYNNEI. This CDR3 region has 15 residues. In nucleotides, the CDR3 is TGTGCCAGCAAACAAGATAGGGAGAGGGATGAAAAACTGTTTTTT. This encodes CASKQDRERDEKLFF. The full variable domain, its missing parts supplied by reference TRBV2 and TRBJ1-4, is EPEVTQTPSHQVTQMGQEVILRCVPISNHLYFYWYRQILGQKVEFLVSFYNNEISEKSEIFDDQFSVERPDGSNFTLKIRSTKLEDSAMYFCASKQDRERDEKLFFGSGTQLSVL.

J is TRBJ2-7 and V is TRBV5-1; 8 bases agree with TRBD1. V shed 0 bases and J 9 bases; nucleotides not matched to a gene: 14. This CDR3 spans 16 amino acids. The V gene's germline CDR1 is SGHRS and CDR2 YFSETQ. The CDR3 loop is CASSLGGTGGFTGQYF. The DNA for the CDR3 is TGCGCCAGCAGCTTGGGGGGGACAGGAGGATTCACGGGGCAGTACTTC. Complete variable domain (other parts from reference TRBV5-1 and TRBJ2-7): KAGVTQTPRYLIKTRGQQVTLSCSPISGHRSVSWYQQTPGQGLQFLFEYFSETQRNKGNFPGRFSGRQFSNSRSEMNVSTLELGDSALYLCASSLGGTGGFTGQYFGPGTRLTVT.

V usage is TRBV10-3 and J usage is TRBJ2-1; D is unresolved. Germline loops: CDR1 ENHRY, CDR2 SYGVKD. The CDR3 has 11 amino acids. V was trimmed by 6 bases and J by 3 bases, leaving 3 bases between them. The CDR3 loop is CAIRSYNEQFF. The CDR3 DNA follows: TGTGCCATCAGGAGCTACAATGAGCAGTTCTTC.

This clone was seen a few times. The chain joins TRBV6-5 to TRBJ2-7; 8 nucleotides align to TRBD1. The ends lost 4 bases at V and 4 bases at J; junction bases unmatched: 0. Germline assignment: CDR1 MNHEY and CDR2 SVGAGI. The CDR3 runs to 12 residues. The CDR3 spells CASSWTGYEQYV. The CDR3 bases are TGTGCCAGCAGTTGGACAGGGTACGAGCAGTACGTC.